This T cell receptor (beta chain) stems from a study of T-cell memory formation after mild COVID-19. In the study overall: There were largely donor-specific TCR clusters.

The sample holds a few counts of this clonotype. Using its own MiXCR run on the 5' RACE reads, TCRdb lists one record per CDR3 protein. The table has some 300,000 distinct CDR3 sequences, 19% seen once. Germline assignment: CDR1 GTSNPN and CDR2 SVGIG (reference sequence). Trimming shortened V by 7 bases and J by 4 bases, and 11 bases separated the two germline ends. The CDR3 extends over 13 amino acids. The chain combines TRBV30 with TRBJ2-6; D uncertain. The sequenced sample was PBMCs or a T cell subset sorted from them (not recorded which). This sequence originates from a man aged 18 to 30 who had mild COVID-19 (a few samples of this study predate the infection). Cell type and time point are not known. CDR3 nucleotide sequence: TGTGCCTTCGAACGGTCCGGGGCCAACGTCCTGACTTTC. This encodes CAFERSGANVLTF.